This T cell receptor (beta chain) was sequenced during a study of human T cells and chemical hapten exposure. In the study overall: The patient population, which was mostly female, had alopecia areata, totalis or universalis.

Individual cDNA molecules (in the library) carried attached unique molecular identifiers. In the authors' methods: Between about 23,224 and 750,000 TCRs appeared in each sample, and the median stood at roughly 100,000. A single record per CDR3 protein comes from TCRdb applying MiXCR to the RACE reads. TCRdb's processing, not the authors', yielded these V and J calls. The data show 250,000 or so distinct CDR3 sequences, 7.5% to 8% seen once. This clonotype was counted between two and nine times. The germline V gene has CDR1 ENHRY and CDR2 SYGVKD. V shed 5 bases and J 0 bases; nucleotides not matched to a gene: 4. The CDR3 covers 15 residues. Time point defined: pre-sensitization, week 0. Treatment described: therapeutic diphenylcyclopropenone sensitization with weekly scalp DPC. Total RNA was extracted from unfractionated whole blood.

The chain uses TRBV10-3 and TRBJ1-3, with TRBD1 matching 7 bases. The TCR sequence derives from a man aged 18-30 years with alopecia areata. Some clones in this sample may be carry-over from other donors' samples. Source: whole blood, taken in connection with sensitization to the hapten diphenylcyclopropenone (DPC). The CDR3 loop is CAISNRGASGNTIYF. The CDR3 DNA reads as TGTGCCATCAGTAACAGGGGCGCCTCTGGAAACACCATATATTTT.